Shown below are 28 T cell receptor beta chains from a single sample sequenced in a study of blood T cells in healthy people across ages. Sample-barcoded 5' priming and a J-beta primer mix drove a second PCR of 7 to 11 cycles. Each CDR3 protein is one row after TCRdb ran MiXCR on the 5' RACE reads. The sample holds 850,000 or so distinct CDR3 sequences, under 35% seen once. The specimen sequenced was blood. These receptors were collected from a woman aged 80 or over in good health.

The rearrangement links TRBV7-2 to TRBJ1-5; tentatively, D is TRBD1 (5 bases). Trimming left V 5 bases short and J 4 bases short, with 18 bases between. Germline CDR1 SGHTA, CDR2 FQGNSA. The CDR3 is 16 amino acids. CDR3 in amino acids: CASSPSSGIRNQPQHF. The CDR3 bases are TGTGCCAGCAGCCCTAGCTCAGGGATTAGGAATCAGCCCCAGCATTTT.

This clonotype was observed once. V gene TRBV7-2 combines with J gene TRBJ2-7; D perhaps matches TRBD2 (6 bases). The J call is in doubt because the DNA end fits TRBJ2-5 better. This CDR3 contains 14 residues. Germline CDR1 is SGHTA and CDR2 is FQGNSA. In nucleotides, the CDR3 is TGTGCCAGCAGACAACCGCTAGCGCAAGAGACCCAGTACTTC. Residues: CASRQPLAQETQYF.

The chain employs TRBV4-3 and TRBJ1-4, with D tentatively TRBD1 (6 bases). CDR1 and CDR2 (germline): LGHNA, YSLEER. The CDR3 extends over 17 amino acids. Deletions cut 1 base from V and 2 bases from J, with 14 bases between. The CDR3 spells CASSQAGGPATNEKLFF. The CDR3 coding sequence is TGCGCCAGCAGCCAAGCGGGGGGCCCGGCGACTAATGAAAAACTGTTTTTT.

The chain uses TRBV19 and TRBJ2-4; 12 bases fit TRBD1. The germline V gene encodes CDR1 LNHDA and CDR2 SQIVND (reference sequence). Germline trimming cut 10 bases from V and 9 bases from J; bases unmatched to any gene: 7. This CDR3 is 13 amino acids long. The CDR3 coding sequence is TGTGCCAATAGACTGGGACAGGGGGCCATTCAGTACTTC. Translation gives CANRLGQGAIQYF.

The chain joins TRBV7-6 to TRBJ2-3; D remains ambiguous. Between the trimmed V and J ends, which lost 10 bases and 0 bases, there was a span of 11 bases. The CDR3 extends over 13 amino acids. CDR1 and CDR2 from the germline V gene are SGHVS and FNYEAQ. The chain's CDR3 is CANKTVSTDTQYF. DNA of the CDR3: TGTGCCAACAAAACAGTTAGCACAGATACGCAGTATTTT.

Notes on this clonotype: Germline is not matched at one junction end, which may reflect a read error. The J gene is TRBJ2-1, the V gene TRBV20-1; TRBD2 agrees at 9 bases. The V gene's germline CDR1 is DFQATT and CDR2 SNEGSKA (reference sequence). CDR3 size: 14 residues. The CDR3 spells CSASPGGGAIEQFF. CDR3 DNA sequence: TGTAGTGCTAGTCCCGGCGGGGGGGCGATTGAGCAGTTCTTC.

The V call is TRBV12-3 or TRBV12-4, the J call TRBJ1-1; weak D call: TRBD1 (5 bases). This CDR3 spans 14 amino acids. The V gene lost 8 bases and the J gene lost 1 base, with 14 bases spanning the gap. The CDR3 spells CASSPRGSNTEAFF. The CDR3 DNA reads as TGTGCCAGCTCACCACGGGGGTCGAACACTGAAGCTTTCTTT.

The gene calls are TRBV29-1 and TRBJ2-7; D is uncertain. Germline V gene data show CDR1 as SQVTM and CDR2 as ANQGSEA. The V gene lost 6 bases and the J gene lost 3 bases, with 6 bases spanning the gap. This CDR3 has 10 residues. This CDR3 is CSVSIYEQYF. The CDR3 DNA is TGCAGCGTCTCGATCTACGAGCAGTACTTC.

At least ten counts were recorded for this clonotype. V usage is TRBV11-2 and J usage is TRBJ2-5; TRBD2 matches at 9 bases. This CDR3 is built from 14 residues. The V gene end was trimmed by 3 bases and the J gene end by 11 bases; junction bases not matched to a gene: 10. Germline CDR1 reads SGHAT; CDR2 reads FQNNGV. The CDR3 DNA sequence: TGTGCCAGCAGCTTCATAGCGGGGGAGTGGGAGCAGTACTTC. It yields the protein CASSFIAGEWEQYF.

A few counts support this clonotype. A much bigger clone sits one base away, suggesting this may be a read error. This chain uses TRBV24-1 with TRBJ2-7, with D hard to call. CDR1 and CDR2 (germline): KGHDR, SFDVKD. The CDR3 extends over 14 amino acids. In nucleotides, the CDR3 is TGTGCCACCAGGGATTCTGGGGACTCCTACGAGCAGTACTTC. It yields the protein CATRDSGDSYEQYF.

The chain carries TRBV2 and TRBJ2-4, with 7 bases that match TRBD2. The length of the CDR3 is 13 residues. V was pared by 4 bases and J by 8 bases, with 5 bases of the junction left unmatched. CDR1 is SNHLY, CDR2 FYNNEI, per germline. CDR3: CASSGGGGYIQYF. The DNA of the CDR3 is TGTGCCAGCAGTGGGGGGGGTGGATACATTCAGTACTTC. Together with reference TRBV2 and TRBJ2-4, the CDR3 gives the full variable domain: EPEVTQTPSHQVTQMGQEVILRCVPISNHLYFYWYRQILGQKVEFLVSFYNNEISEKSEIFDDQFSVERPDGSNFTLKIRSTKLEDSAMYFCASSGGGGYIQYFGAGTRLSVL.

The chain employs TRBV7-6 and TRBJ2-7; no clear D gene. V was pared by 3 bases and J by 0 bases, with 12 bases between. This CDR3 region has 15 residues. Germline assignment: CDR1 SGHVS and CDR2 FNYEAQ. CDR3 loop: CASSFTSEPSYEQYF. For the CDR3, the DNA is TGTGCCAGCAGCTTTACATCGGAACCCTCCTACGAGCAGTACTTC.

This clonotype was observed a handful of times. The CDR3 loop is CAWSVRTSGGRQFF. The CDR3 nucleotides are TGTGCCTGGAGTGTACGGACTAGCGGGGGTAGGCAGTTCTTC. The V and J genes are TRBV30 and TRBJ2-1; TRBD2 agrees at 13 bases. Germline CDR1 GTSNPN, CDR2 SVGIG (reference sequence). The CDR3 contains 14 residues. Losses at the gene ends were 0 bases for V and 12 bases for J; bases not matched to a gene: 5.

Concerning this clonotype: This may come from a read error, since a much larger clone is one base off. The J gene is TRBJ2-5, the V gene TRBV7-2; the match to TRBD1 covers 8 bases. J lost 11 bases, V lost 5 bases, and 7 bases had no gene match. The CDR3 runs 12 residues. The germline V gene has CDR1 SGHTA and CDR2 FQGNSA. The CDR3 nucleotides are TGTGCCAGCAGCCGACAGGGGACTGAGCAGTACTTC. This gives the protein CASSRQGTEQYF.

The genes are TRBV20-1 and TRBJ1-5; the D is unclear. Trimming stripped 2 bases from V and 2 bases from J, with 4 bases between. CDR1 and CDR2 (germline): DFQATT, SNEGSKA (reference sequence). The CDR3 covers 12 residues. This CDR3 is CSARHGNQPQHF. The CDR3 DNA reads TGCAGTGCTAGACACGGCAATCAGCCCCAGCATTTT.

There are many counts of this clonotype. V and J are TRBV12-3 or TRBV12-4 and TRBJ2-1; 8 nucleotides line up with TRBD1. With 5 bases clipped from V and 4 bases from J, the junction kept 13 bases outside the gene matches. The CDR3 is made up of 17 amino acids. The CDR3 DNA reads TGTGCCAGCAGTCCGGGGACAGGCCAGGGGAAGTACAATGAGCAGTTCTTC. Protein: CASSPGTGQGKYNEQFF.

In its sample, this clonotype was seen a few times. The genes are TRBV7-9 and TRBJ2-3; 11 nucleotides match TRBD2. The CDR3 has 15 amino acids. Losses at the gene ends were 5 bases for V and 5 bases for J; bases not matched to a gene: 6. CDR1 is SEHNR, CDR2 FQNEAQ, per germline (reference sequence). The chain's CDR3 is CASSISGGAKDTQYF. The CDR3 DNA sequence: TGTGCCAGCAGCATTAGCGGGGGGGCCAAAGATACGCAGTATTTT.

With regard to this clonotype: Being one base from a much bigger clone, this may be a read error. The rearrangement joins TRBV18 to TRBJ1-4; D might be TRBD1 (6 bases). Germline V lookup: CDR1 KGHSH, CDR2 LQKENI. With 8 bases removed from V and 3 bases from J, the gap between germline ends came to 13 bases. The CDR3 totals 14 residues. The CDR3 loop reads CASADRISNEKLFF. The CDR3 DNA sequence: TGTGCCAGCGCTGACAGGATCTCTAATGAAAAACTGTTTTTT.

The chain employs TRBV7-2 and TRBJ2-1, with D possibly matching TRBD2 (5 bases). The CDR3 covers 14 residues. CDR1 and CDR2 from the germline V gene are SGHTA and FQGNSA. The V gene lost 8 bases and the J gene lost 0 bases, with 11 bases spanning the gap. CDR3 sequence reads: CASSGISSYNEQFF. CDR3 sequence (DNA): TGTGCCAGCTCCGGGATTAGCTCCTACAATGAGCAGTTCTTC.

Of note for this clonotype: A single base separates this from a much larger clone, so it may be a read error. This chain uses TRBV29-1 with TRBJ1-2; D might be TRBD1 (6 bases). There are 14 residues in the CDR3. The V gene lost 8 bases and the J gene lost 6 bases, with 22 bases spanning the gap. Per germline, CDR1 SQVTM and CDR2 ANQGSEA. CDR3 protein: CSYRPQGSSNGYTF. CDR3 DNA sequence: TGCAGCTACCGACCACAGGGATCTTCCAATGGCTACACCTTC. The full variable domain, rest sourced from reference TRBV29-1 and TRBJ1-2, is SAVISQKPSRDICQRGTSLTIQCQVDSQVTMMFWYRQQPGQSLTLIATANQGSEATYESGFVIDKFPISRPNLTFSTLTVSNMSPEDSSIYLCSYRPQGSSNGYTFGSGTRLTVV.

The V and J genes are TRBV6-2 or TRBV6-3 and TRBJ2-1, with 9 bases identical to TRBD1. The CDR3 covers 16 residues. Trimming removed 5 bases from V and 13 bases from J; junction bases left unmatched: 18. Germline values: CDR1 MNHEY, CDR2 SVGEGT. In nucleotides, the CDR3 is TGTGCCAGCAGTCGCGGCCCGGACAGGGGAGTCGAGACCCAGTTCTTC. Translated: CASSRGPDRGVETQFF.

The CDR3 loop is CSARDGSTEAFF. CDR3 sequence (DNA): TGCAGTGCTAGAGATGGGTCCACTGAAGCTTTCTTT. This sequence joins TRBV20-1 and TRBJ1-1; no reliable D call. Germline-derived CDR1 and CDR2 are DFQATT and SNEGSKA (reference sequence). The CDR3 sequence is 12 residues long. V lost 0 bases and J lost 4, with 6 bases in between.

About this clonotype: This likely comes from a read error, as the CDR3 has no conserved phenylalanine or tryptophan at its end. Here the CDR3 reads CASRRGQTSNQPQHV. In DNA, the CDR3 is TGTGCCAGCAGACGCGGACAGACTAGCAATCAGCCCCAGCATGTT. V and J are TRBV6-5 and TRBJ1-5, with a possible D match to TRBD1 (6 bases). Germline V gene sequence: CDR1 MNHEY, CDR2 SVGAGI. The CDR3 length is 15 residues. Trimming shortened V by 6 bases and J by 0 bases, and 12 bases separated the two germline ends.

This clonotype was observed many times. As DNA, the CDR3 is TGTGCCAGCGGAGGGGGGCCGAGCTCTGGGGCCAACGTCCTGACTTTC. Translation: CASGGGPSSGANVLTF. The chain carries TRBV7-9 and TRBJ2-6; either TRBD1 or TRBD2 may supply D (6 bases each). The germline V and J ends were trimmed by 8 bases and 0 bases, with 14 bases remaining between them. The CDR3 has 16 amino acids. The germline CDR1 and CDR2 sequences are SEHNR and FQNEAQ (reference sequence). Variable domain in full (rest from reference TRBV7-9 and TRBJ2-6): DTGVSQNPRHKITKRGQNVTFRCDPISEHNRLYWYRQTLGQGPEFLTYFQNEAQLEKSRLLSDRFSAERPKGSFSTLEIQRTEQGDSAMYLCASGGGPSSGANVLTFGAGSRLTVL.

This clonotype was seen repeatedly, ten times or more. The chain combines TRBV6-5 with TRBJ2-3; D may be TRBD2 (5 bases). V lost 5 bases and J 4 bases, leaving 19 bases between the germline ends. Germline assignment: CDR1 MNHEY and CDR2 SVGAGI. There are 16 residues in the CDR3. CDR3: CASSRYGVVFSDTQYF. The CDR3 DNA sequence: TGTGCCAGCAGTCGGTACGGGGTGGTGTTCTCAGATACGCAGTATTTT.

V usage is TRBV12-3 or TRBV12-4 and J usage is TRBJ2-6; TRBD2 agrees at 7 bases. This CDR3 is built from 15 residues. The V segment lost 7 bases and the J segment 0 bases; nucleotides outside the gene matches: 3. In DNA, the CDR3 is TGTGCCAGCACCGGCGGGGGCTCTGGGGCCAACGTCCTGACTTTC. This translates into CASTGGGSGANVLTF.

This clonotype was found many times. This chain joins TRBV11-2 and TRBJ1-5; D perhaps matches TRBD1 (5 bases). CDR1 is SGHAT and CDR2 is FQNNGV in the germline V gene. The V gene lost 5 bases and the J gene lost 4 bases, with 9 bases spanning the gap. The CDR3 totals 13 residues. For the CDR3, the DNA is TGTGCCAGCAGCCTTCCAGGGAATCAGCCCCAGCATTTT. Its translation is CASSLPGNQPQHF.

There are a few counts of this clonotype. V usage is TRBV27 and J usage is TRBJ2-2, with 9 nucleotides matching TRBD1. V shed 4 bases, J shed 3 bases, and the junction held 12 bases outside the gene matches. The germline V gene has CDR1 MNHEY and CDR2 SMNVEV (reference sequence). The CDR3 sequence is 18 residues long. CDR3 region: CASSSAKTTGGDTGELFF. The CDR3 region has the DNA TGTGCCAGCAGTTCAGCCAAAACCACAGGGGGCGACACCGGGGAGCTGTTTTTT.